Below, 28 T cell receptor beta chains from the same sample are listed, as sequenced in a study of blood T cell repertoires in COVID-19. The repertoire was sequenced with immunoSEQ multiplex PCR; TCRdb's copy has only in-frame clones and lacks some. The data show around 220,000 clones, around 89% seen once. Sequenced sample: PBMCs or T cells enriched from blood (not recorded which). The source of these receptors is a man between 25 and 39 years old who had been exposed to COVID-19.

This chain links TRBV6-2 or TRBV6-3 with TRBJ2-3; 7 bases line up with TRBD2. The germline V gene encodes CDR1 MNHEY and CDR2 SVGEGT. The V gene end was trimmed by 7 bases and the J gene end by 0 bases; junction bases not matched to a gene: 7. This CDR3 contains 15 residues. The CDR3 is CASTPAGTSTDTQYF. In DNA, the CDR3 is TGTGCCAGCACCCCAGCGGGAACTAGCACAGATACGCAGTATTTT.

The chain links TRBV29-1 to TRBJ1-1; TRBD1 is a possible D gene (5 bases). Germline loops: CDR1 SQVTM, CDR2 ANQGSEA. This CDR3 contains 13 residues. The germline V and J ends were trimmed by 0 bases and 5 bases, with 10 bases remaining between them. The CDR3 coding sequence is TGCAGCGTTGAAGAGGGGGGGAGGACTGAAGCTTTCTTT. Translation: CSVEEGGRTEAFF.

This clone has only a few counts. The rearrangement uses TRBV6-4 and TRBJ2-3, with 8 bases matching TRBD1. V shed 6 bases, J shed 0 bases, and the junction held 2 bases outside the gene matches. The germline CDR1 and CDR2 sequences are MRHNA and SNTAGT. The CDR3 has 14 residues. As DNA, the CDR3 is TGTGCCAGCAGCCAGGGGGCTAGCACAGATACGCAGTATTTT. Translation gives CASSQGASTDTQYF.

J is TRBJ1-5 and V is TRBV27; TRBD1 matches at 9 bases. Germline V gene lookup returns CDR1 MNHEY and CDR2 SMNVEV (reference sequence). The CDR3 spans 14 residues. The trim removed 5 bases at V and 6 bases at J, leaving 5 bases unmatched. The CDR3 DNA is TGTGCCAGCAGTCTAGGACAGGGGAGTCAGCCCCAGCATTTT. Protein sequence: CASSLGQGSQPQHF.

The gene calls are TRBV19 and TRBJ2-2, with 7 bases matching TRBD1. Germline V gives CDR1 LNHDA, CDR2 SQIVND (reference sequence). Losses at the gene ends were 4 bases for V and 0 bases for J; bases not matched to a gene: 8. This CDR3 spans 17 amino acids. CDR3 residues: CASSKPGQPTNTGELFF. The CDR3 DNA sequence: TGTGCCAGTAGTAAACCGGGACAGCCGACGAACACCGGGGAGCTGTTTTTT.

This clone was found a few times. The chain is built from TRBV2 and TRBJ1-2; tentative D call: TRBD1 (5 bases). The germline V gene has CDR1 SNHLY and CDR2 FYNNEI. With 2 bases removed from V and 8 bases from J, the gap between germline ends came to 15 bases. This CDR3 is 14 amino acids long. The CDR3 spells CASSEPSYGGGYTF. The CDR3 region has the DNA TGTGCCAGCAGTGAACCGTCTTACGGGGGAGGCTACACCTTC.

V gene TRBV12-3 or TRBV12-4 combines with J gene TRBJ1-4, with TRBD1 identical over 8 bases. This CDR3 is 13 amino acids long. Trimming removed 6 bases from V and 10 bases from J; junction bases left unmatched: 7. The CDR3 DNA sequence: TGTGCCAGCAGGCTAACAGGGGGTGGAAAACTGTTTTTT. This gives the protein CASRLTGGGKLFF.

Concerning this clone itself: One end of the junction is discordant with germline, which a read error may explain. The gene calls are TRBV12-3 or TRBV12-4 and TRBJ1-1; tentatively, D is TRBD1 (6 bases). The CDR3 has 8 residues. CDR3 sequence reads: CASGQGTF. CDR3 DNA sequence: TGTGCCAGCGGGCAGGGGACGTTT.

V gene TRBV2 combines with J gene TRBJ2-2; D is perhaps TRBD2 (6 bases). There are 14 residues in the CDR3. Germline V CDR1 and CDR2: SNHLY, FYNNEI. Trimming shortened V by 4 bases and J by 1 base, and 7 bases separated the two germline ends. The CDR3 nucleotides are TGTGCCAGCAGTGGACTAGAGAACACCGGGGAGCTGTTTTTT. Translation: CASSGLENTGELFF.

This chain uses TRBV10-3 with TRBJ2-2; weak D call: TRBD2 (5 bases). The ends were cut back, 8 bases at V and 1 base at J, with 11 bases in the middle. This CDR3 contains 14 residues. CDR1 and CDR2 (germline): ENHRY, SYGVKD. CDR3 sequence reads: CAILDLENTGELFF. As DNA, the CDR3 is TGTGCCATCCTGGACTTAGAGAACACCGGGGAGCTGTTTTTT.

V is TRBV28 and J is TRBJ1-6; 7 bases line up with TRBD1. Germline CDR1 is MDHEN and CDR2 is SYDVKM. There are 18 residues in the CDR3. The ends lost 5 bases at V and 0 bases at J; junction bases unmatched: 10. CDR3 loop: CASSNRGWIGSYNSPLHF. The CDR3 DNA follows: TGTGCCAGCAGTAACAGGGGTTGGATCGGCTCCTATAATTCACCCCTCCACTTT.

The CDR3 bases are TGTGCCAGCAGGGGGCCTAGCTACACCTTC. It encodes CASRGPSYTF. V gene TRBV27 combines with J gene TRBJ1-2, with D perhaps TRBD1 (5 bases). Trimming took off 6 bases at V and 9 bases at J, with 8 bases between the two ends. Germline CDR1 and CDR2: MNHEY and SMNVEV (reference sequence). CDR3 length equals 10 residues.

The chain carries TRBV11-2 and TRBJ1-1, with TRBD1 as a possible D gene (6 bases). CDR3 length equals 14 residues. Per germline, CDR1 SGHAT and CDR2 FQNNGV. Trimming pared 2 bases from V and 5 bases from J, leaving 12 bases between. For the CDR3, the DNA is TGTGCCAGCAGCTTAAGCAGGGGCCAAACTGAAGCTTTCTTT. Translation: CASSLSRGQTEAFF.

CDR3 DNA sequence: TGTGCCTCAACAGAGGGGGGGGGAGAGACCCAGTACTTC. Its protein product is CASTEGGGETQYF. The rearrangement joins TRBV30 to TRBJ2-5, with D possibly TRBD2 on 7 matching bases. Trimming took off 7 bases at V and 4 bases at J, with 16 bases between the two ends. CDR1 is GTSNPN and CDR2 is SVGIG in the germline V gene (reference sequence). The CDR3 loop spans 13 amino acids.

The chain joins TRBV11-2 to TRBJ2-1, with 9 bases identical to TRBD2. Germline values: CDR1 SGHAT, CDR2 FQNNGV. CDR3 size: 18 residues. The V and J ends lost 1 base and 5 bases, in that order; junction bases with no gene match: 12. The CDR3 here is CASSLVPLTSGRNNEQFF. The CDR3 DNA follows: TGTGCCAGCAGCTTAGTACCCCTAACTAGCGGGCGAAACAATGAGCAGTTCTTC. Supplemented by reference TRBV11-2 and TRBJ2-1, the full variable domain reads EAGVAQSPRYKIIEKRQSVAFWCNPISGHATLYWYQQILGQGPKLLIQFQNNGVVDDSQLPKDRFSAERLKGVDSTLKIQPAKLEDSAVYLCASSLVPLTSGRNNEQFFGPGTRLTVL.

CDR3: CASSHGGAHEQYF. The CDR3 nucleotides are TGTGCCAGCAGCCACGGGGGGGCTCACGAGCAGTACTTC. J is TRBJ2-7 and V is TRBV3-1 (or the pseudogene TRBV3-2), with 8 bases lining up with TRBD2. The CDR3 extends over 13 amino acids. Germline V gene data show CDR1 as LGHDT and CDR2 as YNNKEL (reference sequence). J gave up 5 bases and V 3 bases, and 3 bases lay outside the gene matches.

The chain couples TRBV4-3 to TRBJ1-1; D gene uncertain. The germline CDR1 and CDR2 sequences are LGHNA and YSLEER. There are 14 residues in the CDR3. V gave up 0 bases and J gave up 3 bases, with 8 bases separating them. The CDR3 reads CASSQDRGDTEAFF. CDR3 nucleotides: TGCGCCAGCAGCCAAGATCGGGGAGACACTGAAGCTTTCTTT.

V is TRBV5-1 and J is TRBJ1-4; D gene uncertain. V shed 7 bases and J shed 0 bases, with 13 bases lying between them. The CDR3 contains 15 residues. Germline V lookup: CDR1 SGHRS, CDR2 YFSETQ. Here the CDR3 DNA reads TGCGCCAGCGGCGAGACGGGATCAACTAATGAAAAACTGTTTTTT. Translating it yields CASGETGSTNEKLFF.

This chain joins TRBV5-6 and TRBJ2-7, with TRBD1 identical over 9 bases. The CDR3 is 15 amino acids. Germline V gives CDR1 SGHDT, CDR2 YYEEEE. V dropped 2 bases and J dropped 4; count of bases not matched to a gene: 7. CDR3 sequence: CASSFMTDRGYEQYF. The CDR3 region has the DNA TGTGCCAGCAGCTTTATGACGGACAGGGGTTACGAGCAGTACTTC. Supplemented by reference TRBV5-6 and TRBJ2-7, the full variable domain reads DAGVTQSPTHLIKTRGQQVTLRCSPKSGHDTVSWYQQALGQGPQFIFQYYEEEERQRGNFPDRFSGHQFPNYSSELNVNALLLGDSALYLCASSFMTDRGYEQYFGPGTRLTVT.

The V gene is TRBV10-2, the J gene TRBJ2-7; TRBD2 matches 7 bases. The CDR3 sequence is 14 residues long. V shed 5 bases and J 3 bases; nucleotides not matched to a gene: 7. Germline assignment: CDR1 WSHSY and CDR2 SAAADI. The CDR3 spells CASSRTSADYEQYF. The CDR3, as DNA: TGCGCCAGCAGTCGGACTAGTGCAGACTACGAGCAGTACTTC.

The rearrangement uses TRBV7-9 and TRBJ1-5, with no clear D. Germline V gene sequence: CDR1 SEHNR, CDR2 FQNEAQ (reference sequence). The CDR3 is made up of 12 amino acids. Trimming left V 5 bases short and J 11 bases short, with 13 bases between. CDR3 coding DNA: TGTGCCAGCAGCGATAAGAAAAGCTCCCAGCATTTT. Translated, it gives CASSDKKSSQHF.

This clone was found once. The chain employs TRBV9 and TRBJ2-1, with 13 positions matching TRBD2. The CDR3 consists of 15 residues. CDR1 SGDLS and CDR2 YYNGEE come from the germline V gene. The J segment lost 8 bases and the V segment lost 3 bases, leaving 5 bases of the junction unmatched. For the CDR3, the DNA is TGTGCCAGCAGCGGACTAGCGGGGGGTATGGATGAGCAGTTCTTC. This encodes CASSGLAGGMDEQFF.

This clone was detected once. The V and J genes are TRBV7-8 and TRBJ2-5; TRBD2 might be the D (6 bases). The germline V gene encodes CDR1 SGHVS and CDR2 FQNEAQ. The CDR3 consists of 16 residues. V was pared by 0 bases and J by 0 bases, with 11 bases between. The chain's CDR3 is CASSLAVREDQETQYF. The CDR3 DNA is TGTGCCAGCAGCTTAGCGGTGCGGGAAGACCAAGAGACCCAGTACTTC.

As to this clone: In this CDR3 the conserved last residue, phenylalanine or tryptophan, is missing, so a read error is likely. Because the CDR3's place on the DNA is in doubt, the DNA is left out and the CDR3 is given as listed by TCRdb. The rearrangement uses TRBV20-1 and TRBJ1-4. Germline lookup yields CDR1 DFQATT and CDR2 SNEGSKA (reference sequence). The CDR3 is made up of 10 amino acids, end residues included. CDR3 in amino acids: CSAGTGGGVY.

This chain links TRBV10-3 with TRBJ2-5; possibly TRBD2 for D (5 bases). The CDR3 runs to 15 residues. Germline V lookup: CDR1 ENHRY, CDR2 SYGVKD. Trimming removed 11 bases from V and 5 bases from J, with 24 bases in between. The chain's CDR3 is CASRREASVGETQYF. CDR3 DNA sequence: TGTGCCTCCCGACGGGAAGCGAGCGTAGGTGAGACCCAGTACTTC.

This clone was seen once. The CDR3 spells CASSLATTGQGYTF. CDR3 nucleotide sequence: TGTGCCAGCAGTTTAGCCACGACAGGGCAGGGCTACACCTTC. The V and J genes are TRBV28 and TRBJ1-2, with 7 bases matching TRBD1. This CDR3 has 14 residues. The J segment lost 8 bases and the V segment lost 2 bases, leaving 8 bases of the junction unmatched. Per the germline V gene, CDR1 is MDHEN and CDR2 is SYDVKM.

This chain links TRBV21-1 with TRBJ1-5. TRBV21-1 is a known pseudogene. CDR3 size: 15 residues. The CDR3 DNA reads TGTGCCAGCAGCCCGGGGAGAGCTACCAATCAGCCCCAGCATTTT. Residues: CASSPGRATNQPQHF.

The J gene is TRBJ1-1, the V gene TRBV5-4, with unresolved D. In germline, CDR1 is SGHNT, CDR2 YYREEE (reference sequence). The V end lost 0 bases, the J end lost 5 bases, and 11 bases lay between the germline ends. The CDR3 runs to 14 residues. The CDR3 region is CASSLEGRRTEAFF. In DNA form, the CDR3 reads TGTGCCAGCAGCTTGGAGGGCCGGAGGACTGAAGCTTTCTTT.